This TCR beta chain was sequenced during a study of PD-L1 blockade in urothelial cancer. Overall study results and limits: Blood clones associated with the tumor expanded more at 3 weeks in durable-benefit patients.

This CDR3 contains 13 residues. Germline CDR1 is MNHNY and CDR2 is SVGAGI (reference sequence). Regarding time point: pretreatment peripheral blood. The number of samples from each patient was between 1 and 8, taken pretreatment and on-treatment. Synthetic TCR analog templates were spiked into each PCR. Profiling relied on immunoSEQ multiplex PCR, and the TCRdb table lists in-frame clones only, not all of them. Among roughly 67,000 clones listed, 70% to 90% were seen once. As regards this clone: What it recognizes is unknown. A read error may account for a junction end that differs from germline.

The source was PBMCs, collected around atezolizumab (anti-PD-L1) treatment. The chain uses TRBV6-6 and TRBJ2-7; 7 nucleotides match TRBD1. The receptor was derived from a man between 60 and 70 years old with urothelial cancer. The CDR3 sequence is CASSRSENRGPLF. CDR3 nucleotides: TGTGCCAGCAGCCGCTCCGAGAACAGGGGACCCCTTTTC.